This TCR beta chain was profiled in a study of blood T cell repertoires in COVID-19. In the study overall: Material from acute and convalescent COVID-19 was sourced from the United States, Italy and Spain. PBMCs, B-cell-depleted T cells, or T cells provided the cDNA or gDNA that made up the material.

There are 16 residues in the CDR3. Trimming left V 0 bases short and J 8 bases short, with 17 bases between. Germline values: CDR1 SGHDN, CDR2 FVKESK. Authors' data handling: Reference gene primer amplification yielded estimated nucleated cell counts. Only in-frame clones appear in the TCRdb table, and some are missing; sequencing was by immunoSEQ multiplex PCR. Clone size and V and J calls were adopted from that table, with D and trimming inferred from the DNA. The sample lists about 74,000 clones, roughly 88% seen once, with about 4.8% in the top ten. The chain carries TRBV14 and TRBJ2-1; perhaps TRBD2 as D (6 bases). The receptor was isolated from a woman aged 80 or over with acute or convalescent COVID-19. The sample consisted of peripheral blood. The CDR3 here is CASSQEVGGLMDEQFF. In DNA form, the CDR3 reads TGTGCCAGCAGCCAAGAAGTCGGGGGACTGATGGATGAGCAGTTCTTC.